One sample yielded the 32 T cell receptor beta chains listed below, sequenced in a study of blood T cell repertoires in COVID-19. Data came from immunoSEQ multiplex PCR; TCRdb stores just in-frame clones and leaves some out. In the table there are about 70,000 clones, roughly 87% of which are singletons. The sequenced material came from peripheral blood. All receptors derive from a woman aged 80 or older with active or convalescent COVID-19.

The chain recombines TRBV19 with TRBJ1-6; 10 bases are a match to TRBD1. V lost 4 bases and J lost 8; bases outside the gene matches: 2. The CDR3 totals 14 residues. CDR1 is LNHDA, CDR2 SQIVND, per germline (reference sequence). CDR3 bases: TGTGCCAGTAGTACCGGGACAGGGGATTCACCCCTCCACTTT. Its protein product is CASSTGTGDSPLHF.

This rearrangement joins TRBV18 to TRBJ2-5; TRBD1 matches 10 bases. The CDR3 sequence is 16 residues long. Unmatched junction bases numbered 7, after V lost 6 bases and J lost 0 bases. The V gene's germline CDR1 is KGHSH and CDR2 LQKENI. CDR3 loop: CASSLGQGPYQETQYF. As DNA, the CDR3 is TGTGCCAGCTCGTTGGGACAGGGGCCTTACCAAGAGACCCAGTACTTC.

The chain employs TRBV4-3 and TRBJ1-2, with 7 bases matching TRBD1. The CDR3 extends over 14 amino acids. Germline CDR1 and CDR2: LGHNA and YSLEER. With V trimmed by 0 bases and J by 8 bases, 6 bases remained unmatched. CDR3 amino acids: CASSQDPTGRGYTF. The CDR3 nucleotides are TGCGCCAGCAGCCAAGATCCGACAGGGCGAGGCTACACCTTC.

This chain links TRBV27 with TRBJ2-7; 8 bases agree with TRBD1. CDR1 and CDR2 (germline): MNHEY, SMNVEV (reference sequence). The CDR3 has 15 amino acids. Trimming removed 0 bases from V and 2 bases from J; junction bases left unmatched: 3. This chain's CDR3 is CASSLSAGGPYEQYF. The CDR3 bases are TGTGCCAGCAGTTTATCGGCAGGGGGCCCCTACGAGCAGTACTTC.

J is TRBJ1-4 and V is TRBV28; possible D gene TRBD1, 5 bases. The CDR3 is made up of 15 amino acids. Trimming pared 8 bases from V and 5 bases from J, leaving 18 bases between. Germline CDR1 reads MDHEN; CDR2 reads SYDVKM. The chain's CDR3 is CASGFLTVINEKLFF. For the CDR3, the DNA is TGTGCCAGCGGATTTTTGACAGTCATCAATGAAAAACTGTTTTTT.

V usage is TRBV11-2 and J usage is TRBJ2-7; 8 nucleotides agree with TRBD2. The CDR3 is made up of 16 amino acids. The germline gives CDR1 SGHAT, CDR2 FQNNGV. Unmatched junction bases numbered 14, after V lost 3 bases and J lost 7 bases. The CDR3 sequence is CASSLGRGGLEREQYF. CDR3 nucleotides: TGTGCCAGCAGCTTGGGACGGGGGGGATTGGAAAGGGAGCAGTACTTC. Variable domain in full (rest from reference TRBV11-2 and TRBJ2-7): EAGVAQSPRYKIIEKRQSVAFWCNPISGHATLYWYQQILGQGPKLLIQFQNNGVVDDSQLPKDRFSAERLKGVDSTLKIQPAKLEDSAVYLCASSLGRGGLEREQYFGPGTRLTVT.

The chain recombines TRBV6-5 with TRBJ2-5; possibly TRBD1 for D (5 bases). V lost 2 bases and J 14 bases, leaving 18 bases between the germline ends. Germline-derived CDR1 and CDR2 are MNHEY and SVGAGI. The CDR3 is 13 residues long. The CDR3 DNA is TGTGCCAGCAGTTACATTGGGGCCCCGGAGTTCTACTTC. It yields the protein CASSYIGAPEFYF.

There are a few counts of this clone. CDR3 sequence (DNA): TGTGCCAGCAGTTCCGGTTGGGGGGACACCGGGGAGCTGTTTTTT. Its protein is CASSSGWGDTGELFF. The chain joins TRBV6-2 or TRBV6-3 to TRBJ2-2, with a weak D call TRBD2 (6 bases). The ends were cut back, 4 bases at V and 3 bases at J, with 12 bases in the middle. The V gene's germline CDR1 is MNHEY and CDR2 SVGEGT. The CDR3 is made up of 15 amino acids.

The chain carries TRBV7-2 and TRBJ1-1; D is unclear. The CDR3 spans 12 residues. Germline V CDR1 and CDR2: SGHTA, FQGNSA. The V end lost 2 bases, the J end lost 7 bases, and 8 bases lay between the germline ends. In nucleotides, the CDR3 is TGTGCCAGCAGCTTATTAGATGGTGAAGCTTTCTTT. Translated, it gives CASSLLDGEAFF.

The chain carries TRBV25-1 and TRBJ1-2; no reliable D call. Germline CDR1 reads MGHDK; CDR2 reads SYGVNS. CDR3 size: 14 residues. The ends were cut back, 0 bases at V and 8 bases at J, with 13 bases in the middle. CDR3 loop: CASSEYGKEPGYTF. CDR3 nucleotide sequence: TGTGCCAGCAGTGAATACGGGAAGGAACCGGGCTACACCTTC.

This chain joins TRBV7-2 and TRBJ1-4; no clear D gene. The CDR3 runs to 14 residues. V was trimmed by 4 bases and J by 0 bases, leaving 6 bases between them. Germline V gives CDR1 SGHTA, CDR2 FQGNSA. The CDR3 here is CASSSYTTNEKLFF. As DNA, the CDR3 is TGTGCCAGCAGCTCCTATACAACTAATGAAAAACTGTTTTTT.

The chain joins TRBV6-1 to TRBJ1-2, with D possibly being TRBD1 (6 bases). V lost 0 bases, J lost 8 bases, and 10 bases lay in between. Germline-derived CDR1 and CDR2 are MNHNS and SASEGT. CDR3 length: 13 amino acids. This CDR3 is CASSEATGTGYTF. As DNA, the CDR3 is TGTGCCAGCAGTGAAGCAACGGGGACAGGCTACACCTTC.

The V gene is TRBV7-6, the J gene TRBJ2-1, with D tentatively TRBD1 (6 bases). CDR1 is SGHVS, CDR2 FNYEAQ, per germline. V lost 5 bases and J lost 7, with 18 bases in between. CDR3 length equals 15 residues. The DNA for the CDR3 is TGTGCCAGCAGCGCGGCCCCACAGGGCGGGAATGAGCAGTTCTTC. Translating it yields CASSAAPQGGNEQFF.

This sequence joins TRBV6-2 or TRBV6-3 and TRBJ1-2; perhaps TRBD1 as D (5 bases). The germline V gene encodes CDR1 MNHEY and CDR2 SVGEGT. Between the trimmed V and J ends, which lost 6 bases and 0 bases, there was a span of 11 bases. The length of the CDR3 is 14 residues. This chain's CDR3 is CASSPGLPNYGYTF. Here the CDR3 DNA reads TGTGCCAGCAGCCCGGGACTCCCTAACTATGGCTACACCTTC.

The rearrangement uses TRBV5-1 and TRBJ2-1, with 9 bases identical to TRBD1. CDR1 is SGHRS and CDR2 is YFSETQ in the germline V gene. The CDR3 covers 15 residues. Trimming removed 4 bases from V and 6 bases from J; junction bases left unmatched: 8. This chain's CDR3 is CASSQGQGGTNEQFF. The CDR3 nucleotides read TGCGCCAGCAGCCAGGGACAGGGAGGGACCAATGAGCAGTTCTTC. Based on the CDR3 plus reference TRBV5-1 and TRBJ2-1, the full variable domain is KAGVTQTPRYLIKTRGQQVTLSCSPISGHRSVSWYQQTPGQGLQFLFEYFSETQRNKGNFPGRFSGRQFSNSRSEMNVSTLELGDSALYLCASSQGQGGTNEQFFGPGTRLTVL.

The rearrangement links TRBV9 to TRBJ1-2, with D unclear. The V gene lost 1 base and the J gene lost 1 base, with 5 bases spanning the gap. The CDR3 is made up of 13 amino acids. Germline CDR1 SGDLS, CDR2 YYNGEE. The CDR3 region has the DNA TGTGCCAGCAGCGTATATAATAACTATGGCTACACCTTC. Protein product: CASSVYNNYGYTF.

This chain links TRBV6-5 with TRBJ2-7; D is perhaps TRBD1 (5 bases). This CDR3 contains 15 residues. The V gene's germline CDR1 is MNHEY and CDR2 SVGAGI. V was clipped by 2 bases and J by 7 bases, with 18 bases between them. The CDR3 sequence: CASSYLPQGAKEQYF. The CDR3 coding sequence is TGTGCCAGCAGTTACCTGCCTCAAGGGGCGAAAGAGCAGTACTTC.

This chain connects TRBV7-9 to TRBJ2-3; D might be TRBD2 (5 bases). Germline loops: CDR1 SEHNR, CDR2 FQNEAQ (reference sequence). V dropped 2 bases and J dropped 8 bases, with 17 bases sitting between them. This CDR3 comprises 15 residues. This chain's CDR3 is CASSLWLAGMGTQYF. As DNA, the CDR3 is TGTGCCAGCAGCTTATGGCTAGCCGGGATGGGTACGCAGTATTTT.

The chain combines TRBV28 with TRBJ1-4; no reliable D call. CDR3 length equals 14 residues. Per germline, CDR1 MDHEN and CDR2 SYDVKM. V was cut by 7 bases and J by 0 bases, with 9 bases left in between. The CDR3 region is CASTDRATNEKLFF. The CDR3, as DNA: TGTGCCAGCACCGACCGGGCAACTAATGAAAAACTGTTTTTT. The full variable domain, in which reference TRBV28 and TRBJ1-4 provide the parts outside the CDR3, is DVKVTQSSRYLVKRTGEKVFLECVQDMDHENMFWYRQDPGLGLRLIYFSYDVKMKEKGDIPEGYSVSREKKERFSLILESASTNQTSMYLCASTDRATNEKLFFGSGTQLSVL.

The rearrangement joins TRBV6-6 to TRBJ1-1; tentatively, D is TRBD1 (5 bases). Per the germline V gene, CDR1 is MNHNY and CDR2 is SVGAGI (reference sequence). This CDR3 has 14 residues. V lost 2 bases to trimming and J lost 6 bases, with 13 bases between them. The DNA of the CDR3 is TGTGCCAGCAGTTACCGGGCGGGGGGAGCTGAAGCTTTCTTT. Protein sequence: CASSYRAGGAEAFF.

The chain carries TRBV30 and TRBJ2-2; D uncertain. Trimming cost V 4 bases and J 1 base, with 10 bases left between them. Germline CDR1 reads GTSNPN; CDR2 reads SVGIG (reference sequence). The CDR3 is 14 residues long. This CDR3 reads CAWIPSLNTGELFF. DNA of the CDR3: TGTGCCTGGATACCCAGTCTGAACACCGGGGAGCTGTTTTTT.

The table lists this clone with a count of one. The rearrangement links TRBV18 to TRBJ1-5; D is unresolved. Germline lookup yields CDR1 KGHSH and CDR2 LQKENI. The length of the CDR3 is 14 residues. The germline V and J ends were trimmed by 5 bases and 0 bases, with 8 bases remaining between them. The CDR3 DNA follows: TGTGCCAGCTCAAGTCAGGATAGCAATCAGCCCCAGCATTTT. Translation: CASSSQDSNQPQHF.

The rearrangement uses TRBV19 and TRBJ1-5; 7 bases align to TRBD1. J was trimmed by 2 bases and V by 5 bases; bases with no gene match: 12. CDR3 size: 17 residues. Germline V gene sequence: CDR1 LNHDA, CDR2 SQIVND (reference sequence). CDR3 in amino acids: CASSLFRTGGRNQPQHF. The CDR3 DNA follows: TGTGCCAGTAGTCTCTTCAGGACAGGCGGACGCAATCAGCCCCAGCATTTT.

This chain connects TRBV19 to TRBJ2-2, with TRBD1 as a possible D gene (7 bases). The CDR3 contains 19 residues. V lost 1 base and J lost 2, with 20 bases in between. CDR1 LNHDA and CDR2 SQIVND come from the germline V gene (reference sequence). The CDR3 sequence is CASSIGRQGGGPNTGELFF. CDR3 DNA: TGTGCCAGTAGTATAGGCCGACAAGGAGGGGGCCCTAACACCGGGGAGCTGTTTTTT.

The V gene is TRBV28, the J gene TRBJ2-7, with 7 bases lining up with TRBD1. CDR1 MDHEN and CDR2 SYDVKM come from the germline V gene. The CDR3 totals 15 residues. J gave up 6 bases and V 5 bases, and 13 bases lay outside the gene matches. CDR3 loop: CASSQDKGAFREQYF. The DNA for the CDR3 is TGTGCCAGCAGTCAGGACAAGGGGGCTTTTCGCGAGCAGTACTTC.

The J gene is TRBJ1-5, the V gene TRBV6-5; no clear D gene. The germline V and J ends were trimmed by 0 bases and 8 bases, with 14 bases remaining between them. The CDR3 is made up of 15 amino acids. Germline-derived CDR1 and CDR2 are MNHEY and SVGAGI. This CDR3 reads CASSYSSGGREPQHF. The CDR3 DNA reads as TGTGCCAGCAGTTACTCGAGTGGCGGGAGGGAGCCCCAGCATTTT.

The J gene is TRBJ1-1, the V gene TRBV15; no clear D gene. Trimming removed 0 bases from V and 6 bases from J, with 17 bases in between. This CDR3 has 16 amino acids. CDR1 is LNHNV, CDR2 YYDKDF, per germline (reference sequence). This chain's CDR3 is CATSREHMIYTSEAFF. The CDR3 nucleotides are TGTGCCACCAGCAGAGAACACATGATTTATACCTCTGAAGCTTTCTTT.

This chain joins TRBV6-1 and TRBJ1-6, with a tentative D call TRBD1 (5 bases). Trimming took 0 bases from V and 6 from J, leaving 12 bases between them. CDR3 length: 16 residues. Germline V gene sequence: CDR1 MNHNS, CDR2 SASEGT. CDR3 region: CASSEALGARNSPLHF. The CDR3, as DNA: TGTGCCAGCAGTGAAGCGTTAGGGGCTCGTAATTCACCCCTCCACTTT.

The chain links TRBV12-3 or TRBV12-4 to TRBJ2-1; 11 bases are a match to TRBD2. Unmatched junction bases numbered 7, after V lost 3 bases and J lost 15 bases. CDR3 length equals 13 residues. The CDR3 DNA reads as TGTGCCAGCAGTTTGAATAGCGGGGGGGTCCGGTTCTTC. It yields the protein CASSLNSGGVRFF.

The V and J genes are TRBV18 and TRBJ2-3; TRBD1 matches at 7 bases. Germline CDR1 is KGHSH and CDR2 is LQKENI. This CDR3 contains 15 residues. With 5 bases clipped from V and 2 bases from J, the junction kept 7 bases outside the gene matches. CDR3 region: CASSEQGPTTDTQYF. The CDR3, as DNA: TGTGCCAGCTCAGAACAGGGGCCTACCACAGATACGCAGTATTTT.

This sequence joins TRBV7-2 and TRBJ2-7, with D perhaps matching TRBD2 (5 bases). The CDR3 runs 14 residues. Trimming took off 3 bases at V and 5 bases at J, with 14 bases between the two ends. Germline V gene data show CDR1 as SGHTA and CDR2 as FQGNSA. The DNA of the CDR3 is TGTGCCAGCAGCTTGGTCGGGGAAGCGCACGAGCAGTACTTC. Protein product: CASSLVGEAHEQYF.

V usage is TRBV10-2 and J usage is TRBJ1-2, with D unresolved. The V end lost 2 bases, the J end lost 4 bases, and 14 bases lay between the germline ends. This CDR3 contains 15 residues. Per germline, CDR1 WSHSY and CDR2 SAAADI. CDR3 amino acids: CASSEEGKEIYGYTF. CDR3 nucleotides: TGCGCCAGCAGTGAGGAGGGAAAGGAAATCTATGGCTACACCTTC.